The present entry profiles one TCR beta chain with its context. Germline V gene sequence: CDR1 LGHNA, CDR2 YSLEER. The CDR3 sequence is 15 residues long. V was cut by 4 bases and J by 0 bases, with 10 bases left in between. These data are taken from a study of T cell responses to AZD1222 COVID-19 vaccine. The assay was immunoSEQ multiplex PCR, and TCRdb's table has in-frame clones only and misses some. The sample holds about 140,000 clones; over 85% are singletons and the top ten take less than 7%. Sequences were derived from peripheral blood, sampled on day 0 of AZD1222 vaccination. The TCR sequence derives from an adult in good health. V is TRBV4-3 and J is TRBJ1-3; perhaps TRBD1 as D (5 bases). The CDR3 protein is CASSRSTGSGNTIYF. Written as DNA, the CDR3 is TGCGCCAGCAGCCGCTCTACAGGCTCTGGAAACACCATATATTTT.